This passage covers 25 T cell receptor beta chains from one sample sequenced in a study of T cells in Graves' hyperthyroidism and ophthalmopathy. Amplified TCR beta CDR3 regions came from RNA transcripts. First-round RT-PCR of the TCR CDR3 relied on the HTBI primer set. MiXCR was run by TCRdb on the multiplex PCR reads, yielding one entry per CDR3 protein. The sample includes 350,000 to 500,000 distinct CDR3 sequences, roughly 15% of them seen just once. The specimen was blood. Receptors were obtained from a woman aged 18-29 years with Graves' hyperthyroidism.

In its sample, this clonotype was seen many times. The chain joins TRBV12-5 to TRBJ2-2; D ambiguous. Trimming removed 0 bases at V and 0 bases at J, with 14 bases between. CDR3 size: 18 residues. Germline assignment: CDR1 LGHNT and CDR2 FRNRAP. CDR3 region: CASGLVLGYSSNTGELFF. DNA for the CDR3: TGTGCTAGTGGTTTGGTACTCGGGTACAGTTCGAACACCGGGGAGCTGTTTTTT.

Details on this clonotype: A read error may be the cause here, since a much bigger clone is one base away. This sequence joins TRBV28 and TRBJ2-7; D may match TRBD1 or TRBD2 (5 bases each). The CDR3 length is 16 residues. Trimming took off 6 bases at V and 0 bases at J, with 18 bases between the two ends. Per germline, CDR1 MDHEN and CDR2 SYDVKM. The CDR3 region has the DNA TGTGCCAGCAGCCCACTCGACGGGGCGAGCTCCTACGAGCAGTACTTC. Translating it yields CASSPLDGASSYEQYF.

Ten or more counts support this clonotype. The chain carries TRBV20-1 and TRBJ2-1, with D unclear. V dropped 1 base and J dropped 0 bases, with 7 bases sitting between them. The germline gives CDR1 DFQATT, CDR2 SNEGSKA (reference sequence). CDR3 size: 14 residues. Written as DNA, the CDR3 is TGCAGTGCTAGAGTACGGAGCTCCTACAATGAGCAGTTCTTC. It encodes CSARVRSSYNEQFF.

This chain connects TRBV7-2 to TRBJ2-1; D is possibly TRBD2 (6 bases). V lost 3 bases to trimming and J lost 0 bases, with 18 bases between them. CDR1 and CDR2 from the germline V gene are SGHTA and FQGNSA. The CDR3 loop spans 18 amino acids. CDR3 nucleotide sequence: TGTGCCAGCAGCTTTGGGCCGGGGAGACTAGACTCCTACAATGAGCAGTTCTTC. This encodes CASSFGPGRLDSYNEQFF.

Ten or more counts support this clonotype. V and J are TRBV18 and TRBJ1-1; no definite D call. There are 14 residues in the CDR3. The germline V and J ends were trimmed by 2 bases and 2 bases, with 9 bases remaining between them. Germline CDR1 KGHSH, CDR2 LQKENI. CDR3: CASSPYSHNTEAFF. CDR3 nucleotides: TGTGCCAGCTCACCATACAGTCATAACACTGAAGCTTTCTTT.

This clonotype was seen more than once but under ten times. The junction differs from germline at one of its ends, possibly a read error. The chain combines TRBV19 with TRBJ2-7; 10 nucleotides line up with TRBD1. CDR1 and CDR2 (germline): LNHDA, SQIVND (reference sequence). This CDR3 region has 14 residues. This chain's CDR3 is CASSTWDRGYEQCF. The CDR3 coding sequence is TGTGCCAGTAGTACGTGGGACAGGGGCTACGAGCAGTGCTTC. The full variable domain, completed using reference TRBV19 and TRBJ2-7, is DGGITQSPKYLFRKEGQNVTLSCEQNLNHDAMYWYRQDPGQGLRLIYYSQIVNDFQKGDIAEGYSVSREKKESFPLTVTSAQKNPTAFYLCASSTWDRGYEQCFGPGTRLTVT.

This clonotype has at least ten counts. This chain joins TRBV3-1 and TRBJ2-7, with D perhaps matching TRBD2 (5 bases). Germline loops: CDR1 LGHDT, CDR2 YNNKEL (reference sequence). CDR3 length: 15 residues. Deletions cut 1 base from V and 5 bases from J, with 15 bases between. The CDR3 DNA reads as TGTGCCAGCAGCCAAGGTTCACCCCCGGGGAACGAGCAGTACTTC. The encoded protein is CASSQGSPPGNEQYF.

About this clonotype: A read error is possible here, since a much larger clone lies one base away. CDR3 nucleotide sequence: TGTGCCAGCAGGGTCGGACAGGGAAACTACGAGCAGTACTTC. Its protein product is CASRVGQGNYEQYF. The chain joins TRBV28 to TRBJ2-7; 8 nucleotides agree with TRBD1. The V gene end was trimmed by 6 bases and the J gene end by 3 bases; junction bases not matched to a gene: 7. Germline CDR1 and CDR2: MDHEN and SYDVKM. The CDR3 covers 14 residues.

V and J are TRBV10-3 and TRBJ2-1; 7 bases map to TRBD2. The CDR3 has 14 amino acids. Germline assignment: CDR1 ENHRY and CDR2 SYGVKD. With 6 bases clipped from V and 2 bases from J, the junction kept 4 bases outside the gene matches. The CDR3 sequence is CAIREAGAYNEQFF. CDR3 in DNA: TGTGCCATCAGGGAGGCGGGGGCCTACAATGAGCAGTTCTTC.

This clonotype was seen ten or more times. The chain employs TRBV6-1 and TRBJ2-5; 9 bases line up with TRBD1. The V gene's germline CDR1 is MNHNS and CDR2 SASEGT. The V segment lost 6 bases and the J segment 5 bases; nucleotides outside the gene matches: 7. The CDR3 has 14 amino acids. The CDR3 region has the DNA TGTGCCAGCAGAAGGGACAGGGTGGCGGAGACCCAGTACTTC. Amino acids: CASRRDRVAETQYF.

This rearrangement joins TRBV19 to TRBJ1-1; D call uncertain. V lost 1 base, J lost 8 bases, and 8 bases lay in between. The CDR3 length is 12 residues. Germline assignment: CDR1 LNHDA and CDR2 SQIVND (reference sequence). This CDR3 reads CASSIAAEEAFF. The CDR3 DNA sequence: TGTGCCAGTAGTATAGCGGCAGAGGAAGCTTTCTTT.

This clonotype was seen repeatedly, ten times or more. As DNA, the CDR3 is TGTGCCAGCGGATCTCGGGGCCATTATAATTCACCCCTCCACTTT. Its protein is CASGSRGHYNSPLHF. The V gene is TRBV5-6, the J gene TRBJ1-6, with D maybe TRBD1 (5 bases). The CDR3 totals 15 residues. Germline V CDR1 and CDR2: SGHDT, YYEEEE. Trimming took 7 bases from V and 4 from J, leaving 15 bases between them.

This clonotype was counted at least ten times. The rearrangement uses TRBV11-2 and TRBJ2-7, with D tentatively TRBD2 (6 bases). Trimming removed 1 base at V and 6 bases at J, with 13 bases between. The CDR3 is made up of 14 amino acids. In germline, CDR1 is SGHAT, CDR2 FQNNGV. DNA of the CDR3: TGTGCCAGCAGCTTAGCGGGAGACCCACCCGAGCAGTACTTC. Translated: CASSLAGDPPEQYF.

The rearrangement joins TRBV19 to TRBJ2-2, with D possibly matching TRBD1 (5 bases). V shed 1 base and J shed 2 bases, with 8 bases lying between them. The CDR3 runs to 15 residues. Germline assignment: CDR1 LNHDA and CDR2 SQIVND (reference sequence). The CDR3 DNA is TGTGCCAGTAGTATAGCAGGGATCAACACCGGGGAGCTGTTTTTT. Protein: CASSIAGINTGELFF.

This clonotype was picked up a small number of times. This sequence joins TRBV6-6 and TRBJ1-1, with TRBD1 matching over 7 bases. From germline, CDR1 is MNHNY and CDR2 SVGAGI (reference sequence). After removal of 0 bases from V and 3 bases from J, the junction contained 10 bases not matched to a gene. The CDR3 contains 17 residues. The CDR3 DNA reads as TGTGCCAGCAGTTACTCGGGGGCAGGGGGTAGGGACACTGAAGCTTTCTTT. Protein sequence: CASSYSGAGGRDTEAFF.

The V and J genes are TRBV9 and TRBJ2-1; 8 bases agree with TRBD2. Germline V gene lookup returns CDR1 SGDLS and CDR2 YYNGEE. V lost 0 bases and J lost 6; bases outside the gene matches: 11. The CDR3 length is 17 residues. The CDR3: CASSVDPPGLVINEQFF. The CDR3 bases are TGTGCCAGCAGCGTAGACCCCCCGGGACTAGTTATCAATGAGCAGTTCTTC. Using reference TRBV9 and TRBJ2-1 for the parts outside the CDR3, the full variable domain is DSGVTQTPKHLITATGQRVTLRCSPRSGDLSVYWYQQSLDQGLQFLIQYYNGEERAKGNILERFSAQQFPDLHSELNLSSLELGDSALYFCASSVDPPGLVINEQFFGPGTRLTVL.

The table lists this clonotype with many counts. Germline and junction disagree at one end, which may indicate a read error. The rearrangement joins TRBV5-1 to TRBJ2-7; the match to TRBD2 covers 11 bases. The CDR3 spans 12 residues. Per germline, CDR1 SGHRS and CDR2 YFSETQ. This chain's CDR3 is CASSLAGGEQYF. Here the CDR3 DNA reads TGTGCCAGCAGCCTAGCGGGAGGCGAGCAGTACTTC.

This clonotype has just a few counts. This chain uses TRBV9 with TRBJ1-3; D is possibly TRBD1 (6 bases). The germline CDR1 and CDR2 sequences are SGDLS and YYNGEE. The CDR3 totals 15 residues. Trimming cost V 2 bases and J 3 bases, with 12 bases left between them. CDR3 nucleotides: TGTGCCAGCAGCGTCAACAGGGAATTTGGAAACACCATATATTTT. Encoded protein: CASSVNREFGNTIYF.

This clonotype was counted ten times or more. This chain uses TRBV11-2 with TRBJ1-2, with TRBD1 as a possible D gene (6 bases). The length of the CDR3 is 14 residues. Looked up from germline, CDR1 is SGHAT and CDR2 is FQNNGV. The V end lost 5 bases, the J end lost 4 bases, and 14 bases lay between the germline ends. The CDR3 loop is CASSPGQLGYGYTF. As DNA, the CDR3 is TGTGCCAGCAGCCCTGGACAGCTTGGCTATGGCTACACCTTC.

This clonotype was detected many times. This rearrangement joins TRBV11-2 to TRBJ2-3; 13 bases are a match to TRBD2. The ends lost 6 bases at V and 7 bases at J; junction bases unmatched: 10. CDR3 length: 16 residues. Looked up from germline, CDR1 is SGHAT and CDR2 is FQNNGV. CDR3 region: CASSPGLAGVLHTQYF. The DNA for the CDR3 is TGTGCCAGCAGTCCAGGACTAGCGGGAGTGCTCCATACGCAGTATTTT.

This clonotype has ten or more counts. The CDR3 bases are TGCGCCAGCAGCTTGGAAGTTAACAGACCCGGGTATGAGCAGTTCTTC. Residues: CASSLEVNRPGYEQFF. V gene TRBV5-1 combines with J gene TRBJ2-1; D call uncertain. This CDR3 has 16 residues. Germline V gene lookup returns CDR1 SGHRS and CDR2 YFSETQ. V was cut by 0 bases and J by 8 bases, with 18 bases left in between.

This clonotype has ten or more counts. The chain joins TRBV3-1 to TRBJ1-5; possible D gene TRBD1, 6 bases. There are 16 residues in the CDR3. Germline V lookup: CDR1 LGHDT, CDR2 YNNKEL (reference sequence). Trimming pared 0 bases from V and 0 bases from J, leaving 9 bases between. CDR3 residues: CASSQEGTTSNQPQHF. CDR3 sequence (DNA): TGTGCCAGCAGCCAAGAGGGGACAACTAGCAATCAGCCCCAGCATTTT.

The V call is TRBV5-5, the J call TRBJ2-1; D gene unclear. V lost 2 bases and J 2 bases, leaving 11 bases between the germline ends. The length of the CDR3 is 15 residues. Germline V gene lookup returns CDR1 SGHKS and CDR2 YYEKEE (reference sequence). CDR3 nucleotide sequence: TGTGCCAGCAGCTTTTCAGAATCCCCCTACAATGAGCAGTTCTTC. This encodes CASSFSESPYNEQFF.

This clonotype was picked up many times. The chain carries TRBV28 and TRBJ2-7, with 9 nucleotides matching TRBD1. The CDR3 loop spans 15 amino acids. CDR1 and CDR2 (germline): MDHEN, SYDVKM. V shed 5 bases and J 7 bases; nucleotides not matched to a gene: 12. CDR3 coding DNA: TGTGCCAGCAGTCAAGGGGGGACAGGGAGTCGGGAGCAGTACTTC. Residues: CASSQGGTGSREQYF.

This clonotype was detected a few times. V and J are TRBV29-1 and TRBJ2-5; possibly TRBD1 for D (6 bases). This CDR3 contains 13 residues. CDR1 is SQVTM and CDR2 is ANQGSEA in the germline V gene. The V and J ends lost 7 bases and 10 bases respectively, with 22 bases between them. CDR3 sequence: CSAGQRLAPRQYF. CDR3 sequence (DNA): TGCAGCGCAGGACAGCGCCTAGCCCCCCGCCAGTACTTC.